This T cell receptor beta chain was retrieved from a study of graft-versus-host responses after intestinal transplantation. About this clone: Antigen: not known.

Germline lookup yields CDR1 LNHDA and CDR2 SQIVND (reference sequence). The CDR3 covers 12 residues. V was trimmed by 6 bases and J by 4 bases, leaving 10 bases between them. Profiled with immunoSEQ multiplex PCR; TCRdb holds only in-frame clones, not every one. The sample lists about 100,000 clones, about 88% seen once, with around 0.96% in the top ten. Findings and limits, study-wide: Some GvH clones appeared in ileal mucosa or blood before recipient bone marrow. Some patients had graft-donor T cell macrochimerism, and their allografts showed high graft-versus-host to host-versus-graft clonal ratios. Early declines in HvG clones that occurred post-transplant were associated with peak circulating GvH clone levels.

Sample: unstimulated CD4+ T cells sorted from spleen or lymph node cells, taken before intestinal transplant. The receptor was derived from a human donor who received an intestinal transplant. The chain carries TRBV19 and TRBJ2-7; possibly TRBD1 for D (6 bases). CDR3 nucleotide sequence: TGTGCCAGTAGCCCGAGGGGGTACGAGCAGTACTTC. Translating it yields CASSPRGYEQYF.